The sample holds many counts of the clone carrying this T cell receptor (beta chain). Antigen: not known. The sample is drawn from a study of cytomegalovirus exposure and HLA in healthy donors. Study-level findings and limits: Later analysis identified about 15,000 TCR beta sequences associated with HLA alleles, using a false discovery rate threshold of 0.05. Presence/absence analysis assumed near-uniform sequencing depth across donors.

With 60 Vbeta and 13 Jbeta primers, the PCR was carried out. This table comes from immunoSEQ multiplex PCR, and its TCRdb copy is limited to in-frame clones, with some not included. The data contain approximately 140,000 clones, roughly three quarters of them singletons. Germline trimming cut 6 bases from V and 7 bases from J; bases unmatched to any gene: 8. The germline CDR1 and CDR2 sequences are SGHVS and FNYEAQ. This CDR3 spans 14 amino acids. The rearrangement links TRBV7-6 to TRBJ2-1; 8 bases are a match to TRBD2. The sample was PBMCs. The clonotype was recovered from a female donor in good health and CMV-seronegative. CDR3: CASRRGEGWNEQFF. The DNA of the CDR3 is TGTGCCAGCAGGCGGGGGGAGGGCTGGAATGAGCAGTTCTTC. The complete variable domain, with remaining parts taken from reference TRBV7-6 and TRBJ2-1, reads GAGVSQSPRYKVTKRGQDVALRCDPISGHVSLYWYRQALGQGPEFLTYFNYEAQQDKSGLPNDRFSAERPEGSISTLTIQRTEQRDSAMYRCASRRGEGWNEQFFGPGTRLTVL.